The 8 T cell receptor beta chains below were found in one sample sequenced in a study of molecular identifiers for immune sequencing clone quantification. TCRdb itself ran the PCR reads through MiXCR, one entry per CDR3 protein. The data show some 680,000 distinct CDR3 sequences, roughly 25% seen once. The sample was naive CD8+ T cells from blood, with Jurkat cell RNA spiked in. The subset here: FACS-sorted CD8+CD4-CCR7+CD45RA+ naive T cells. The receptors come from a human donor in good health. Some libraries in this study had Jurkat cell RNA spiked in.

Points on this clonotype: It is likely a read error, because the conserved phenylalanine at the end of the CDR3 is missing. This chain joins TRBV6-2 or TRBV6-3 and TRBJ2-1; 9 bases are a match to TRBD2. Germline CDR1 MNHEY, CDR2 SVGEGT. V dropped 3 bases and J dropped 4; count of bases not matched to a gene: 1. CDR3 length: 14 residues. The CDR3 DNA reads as TGTGCCAGCAGTTATAGCGGGGGTTACAATGAGCAGTTCGTC. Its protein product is CASSYSGGYNEQFV.

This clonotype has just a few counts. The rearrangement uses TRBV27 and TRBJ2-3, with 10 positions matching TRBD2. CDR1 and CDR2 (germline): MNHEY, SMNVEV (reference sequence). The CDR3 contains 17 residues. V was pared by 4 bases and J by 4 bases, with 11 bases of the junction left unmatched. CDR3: CASSWGSSGRFADTQYF. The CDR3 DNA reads TGTGCCAGCAGTTGGGGGTCTAGCGGGAGATTCGCAGATACGCAGTATTTT.

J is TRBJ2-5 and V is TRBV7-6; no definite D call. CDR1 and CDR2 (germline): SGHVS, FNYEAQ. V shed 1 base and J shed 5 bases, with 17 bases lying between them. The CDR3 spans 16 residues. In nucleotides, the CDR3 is TGTGCCAGCAGCTTAGATTTCGCCAGCGCCGGGGAGACCCAGTACTTC. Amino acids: CASSLDFASAGETQYF.

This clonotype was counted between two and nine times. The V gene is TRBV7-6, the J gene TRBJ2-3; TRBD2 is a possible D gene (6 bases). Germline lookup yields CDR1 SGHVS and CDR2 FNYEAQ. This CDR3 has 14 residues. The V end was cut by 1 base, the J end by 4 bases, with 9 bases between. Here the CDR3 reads CASSLGASADTQYF. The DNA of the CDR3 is TGTGCCAGCAGCTTAGGGGCTAGCGCAGATACGCAGTATTTT.

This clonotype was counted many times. CDR3 sequence: CASSNSDLSTDTQYF. DNA for the CDR3: TGTGCCAGCAGCAACAGCGACCTCAGCACAGATACGCAGTATTTT. This chain links TRBV9 with TRBJ2-3; D is uncertain. Germline V gene data show CDR1 as SGDLS and CDR2 as YYNGEE. V was clipped by 4 bases and J by 0 bases, with 12 bases between them. The CDR3 has 15 residues.

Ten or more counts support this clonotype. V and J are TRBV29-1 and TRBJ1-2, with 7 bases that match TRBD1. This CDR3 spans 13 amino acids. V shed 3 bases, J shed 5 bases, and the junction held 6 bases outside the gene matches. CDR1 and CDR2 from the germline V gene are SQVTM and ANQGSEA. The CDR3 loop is CSVEGTVKYGYTF. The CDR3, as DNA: TGCAGCGTTGAGGGGACAGTGAAGTATGGCTACACCTTC.

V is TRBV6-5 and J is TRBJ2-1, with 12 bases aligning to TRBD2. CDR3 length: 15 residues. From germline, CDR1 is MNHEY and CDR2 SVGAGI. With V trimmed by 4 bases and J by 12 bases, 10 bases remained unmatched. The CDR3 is CASSLLAGGQGLQFF. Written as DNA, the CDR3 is TGTGCCAGCAGTTTACTAGCGGGGGGCCAAGGATTGCAGTTCTTC.

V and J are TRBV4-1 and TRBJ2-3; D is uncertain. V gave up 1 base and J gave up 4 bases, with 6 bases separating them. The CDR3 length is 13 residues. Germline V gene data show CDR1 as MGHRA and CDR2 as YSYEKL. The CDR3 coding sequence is TGCGCCAGCAGCCAAGCCCTTCCAGATACGCAGTATTTT. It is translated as CASSQALPDTQYF.